This is a list of T cell receptor beta chains from one sample in a study of T cell responses to AZD1222 COVID-19 vaccine. The table came from immunoSEQ multiplex PCR; TCRdb's copy has only in-frame clones and leaves some out. Here the sample spans 150,000 to 200,000 clones, 88% being singletons. The sequencing used peripheral blood, collected 28 days after the second AZD1222 dose. These receptor sequences come from an adult who received the AZD1222 COVID-19 vaccine. Both conserved end residues are part of each CDR3. Each record gives: J gene, D gene, V gene, clone size, CDR3 protein, CDR3 DNA. A D gene is named only where the DNA matches it firmly. Expanded clones are given a class, and other clones once, few, many or no size at all.

TRBJ2-3,TRBD1,TRBV18,-,CASLLDRGSDTQYF,TGTGCCAGCTTACTGGACAGGGGGTCAGATACGCAGTATTTT
TRBJ1-5,-,TRBV12-3/TRBV12-4,-,CASSPRVNQPQHF,TGTGCCAGCAGTCCCCGAGTAAATCAGCCCCAGCATTTT
TRBJ2-7,-,TRBV5-1,few,CASSLAAGSLYEQYF,TGCGCCAGCAGCTTGGCGGCAGGATCCCTCTACGAGCAGTACTTC
TRBJ1-5,TRBD1,TRBV7-2,-,CASRAGQDYQPQHF,TGTGCCAGCAGGGCTGGACAGGATTATCAGCCCCAGCATTTT
TRBJ2-7,-,TRBV7-2,-,CASSPRDFGTEQYF,TGTGCCAGCAGCCCGAGGGACTTCGGAACCGAGCAGTACTTC
TRBJ2-7,-,TRBV27,-,CASSLYDTKEQYF,TGTGCCAGCAGTTTATACGATACAAAGGAGCAGTACTTC
TRBJ1-3,-,TRBV21-1,-,CALLPEHSGNTIYF,TGTGCCCTTCTCCCCGAACACTCTGGAAACACCATATATTTT
TRBJ2-2,-,TRBV2,once,CASSAGELFF,TGTGCCAGCAGTGCCGGGGAGCTGTTTTTT
TRBJ1-1,TRBD1,TRBV7-9,-,CASSRQGGDTEAFF,TGTGCCAGCAGCCGACAGGGTGGGGATACTGAAGCTTTCTTT
TRBJ2-7,-,TRBV7-9,-,CASSFSGYEQYF,TGTGCCAGCAGCTTTTCGGGCTACGAGCAGTACTTC
TRBJ1-1,-,TRBV28,few,CASSPAGARGTEAFF,TGTGCCAGCAGTCCTGCGGGGGCTAGAGGCACTGAAGCTTTCTTT
TRBJ1-1,TRBD1,TRBV6-6,-,CASKTGMDTEAFF,TGTGCCAGCAAGACAGGGATGGACACTGAAGCTTTCTTT
TRBJ1-2,-,TRBV5-5,-,CASSLVGETGTF,TGTGCCAGCAGCTTGGTTGGGGAGACTGGCACCTTC
TRBJ2-7,-,TRBV6-2/TRBV6-3,-,CASSYFGGGSSYEQYF,TGTGCCAGCAGTTATTTCGGGGGAGGCAGCTCCTACGAGCAGTACTTC
TRBJ1-1,-,TRBV15,-,CATSRDRANTEAFF,TGTGCCACCAGCAGAGATAGGGCGAACACTGAAGCTTTCTTT
TRBJ1-4,TRBD1,TRBV5-1,-,CASSRGQGREKLFF,TGCGCCAGCAGCCGTGGACAGGGGCGCGAAAAACTGTTTTTT
TRBJ2-7,-,TRBV28,-,CASSTHLYEQYF,TGTGCCAGCAGCACACACCTCTACGAGCAGTACTTC
TRBJ2-7,-,TRBV7-8,-,CASSSHRRRGQLAERAYEQYF,TGTGCCAGCAGCTCCCATCGGAGGAGGGGGCAACTAGCGGAAAGGGCCTACGAGCAGTACTTC
TRBJ2-1,-,TRBV19,-,CASSSTSSSYNEQFF,TGTGCCAGTAGTTCGACATCAAGCTCCTACAATGAGCAGTTCTTC
TRBJ2-1,TRBD2,TRBV11-2,-,CASSFATSGRGEQFF,TGTGCCAGCAGCTTTGCTACTAGCGGGAGGGGTGAGCAGTTCTTC
TRBJ1-2,-,TRBV2,-,CASSDLGPGGYTF,TGTGCCAGCAGTGACTTGGGGCCTGGGGGCTACACCTTC
TRBJ2-5,-,TRBV9,-,CASSPQGFLQETQYF,TGTGCCAGCAGCCCCCAGGGGTTTCTCCAAGAGACCCAGTACTTC
TRBJ2-3,-,TRBV9,-,CASSVFDRGSTDTQYF,TGTGCCAGCAGCGTTTTTGATCGCGGGAGCACAGATACGCAGTATTTT
TRBJ2-2,TRBD2,TRBV27,once,CARDSTSGRVDGELFF,TGTGCCAGAGACTCGACTAGCGGGAGAGTAGACGGGGAGCTGTTTTTT
TRBJ1-2,TRBD1,TRBV5-8,-,CASSLESTGKNYGYTF,TGTGCCAGCAGCTTGGAGTCGACAGGGAAGAACTATGGCTACACCTTC
TRBJ2-7,-,TRBV19,-,CASSIEGARLYEQYF,TGTGCCAGTAGTATAGAGGGGGCGCGACTGTACGAGCAGTACTTC
TRBJ2-2,TRBD2,TRBV5-5,-,CASSFLAVNTGELFF,TGTGCCAGCAGCTTTCTAGCGGTGAACACCGGGGAGCTGTTTTTT
TRBJ2-1,TRBD1,TRBV24-1,-,CATSDLSRDRVNEQFF,TGTGCCACCAGTGATTTGTCCCGGGACAGGGTCAATGAGCAGTTCTTC
TRBJ2-1,-,TRBV5-1,-,CASSSSTSSSYNEQFF,TGCGCCAGCAGCTCCTCGACATCGTCCTCCTACAATGAGCAGTTCTTC
TRBJ2-7,-,TRBV7-3,-,CASSFGTEYEQYF,TGTGCCAGCAGCTTTGGGACTGAATACGAGCAGTACTTC
TRBJ2-2,-,TRBV7-3,-,CASSSRDRGTGELFF,TGTGCCAGCAGCTCGCGGGACCGAGGCACCGGGGAGCTGTTTTTT
TRBJ2-1,-,TRBV7-2,-,CASSLGGSTNEQFF,TGTGCCAGCAGCTTAGGGGGCTCCACGAATGAGCAGTTCTTC
TRBJ2-7,TRBD2,TRBV19,-,CATRTSGYEQYF,TGTGCCACTCGGACTAGCGGCTACGAGCAGTACTTC
TRBJ2-4,-,TRBV5-1,-,CASSTGRRQVLAKNIQYF,TGCGCCAGCAGCACCGGACGTCGCCAGGTCCTAGCCAAAAACATTCAGTACTTC
TRBJ2-7,-,TRBV6-6,-,CATRAREAYEQYF,TGTGCCACCCGGGCGAGGGAGGCCTACGAGCAGTACTTC
TRBJ2-1,-,TRBV6-4,once,CASSDSGGGYEQFF,TGTGCCAGCAGTGACTCAGGTGGGGGTTATGAGCAGTTCTTC
TRBJ1-4,TRBD1,TRBV7-3,-,CASAQGAGEKLFF,TGTGCCAGCGCCCAGGGGGCTGGAGAAAAACTGTTTTTT
TRBJ2-4,TRBD2,TRBV6-2/TRBV6-3,-,CASSTPRGTSGTKNIQYF,TGTGCCAGCAGTACCCCCAGGGGGACTAGCGGGACCAAAAACATTCAGTACTTC
TRBJ2-7,-,TRBV28,-,CASSSGGRYEQYF,TGTGCCAGCAGTTCGGGGGGCAGGTACGAGCAGTACTTC
TRBJ2-1,-,TRBV6-1,-,CASSELRGWEQFF,TGTGCCAGCAGTGAATTGAGGGGTTGGGAGCAGTTCTTC
TRBJ2-7,-,TRBV11-2,-,CASSLGSYEQYF,TGTGCCAGCAGCTTGGGTTCCTACGAGCAGTACTTC
TRBJ2-7,-,TRBV7-2,-,CASSLKGLTYEQYF,TGTGCCAGCAGCTTAAAGGGACTCACCTACGAGCAGTACTTC